The 12 T cell receptor beta chains listed next were all sequenced from one sample in a study of beta chain features in type 1 diabetes. The investigators reverse transcribed all of the isolated RNA, so they sequenced expressed TCRB transcripts. The method was immunoSEQ multiplex PCR; TCRdb's version includes in-frame clones alone and lacks a portion of them. The sample has some 220,000 clones, approximately 10% seen once; the top ten hold less than 1.5%. The sequencing input was central memory CD4+ T cells from blood. The receptors come from a young man in good health.

This clone was seen at least ten times. The V and J genes are TRBV5-1 and TRBJ1-3, with D possibly TRBD1 on 5 matching bases. CDR1 SGHRS and CDR2 YFSETQ come from the germline V gene. This CDR3 region has 14 residues. The ends were cut back, 1 base at V and 2 bases at J, with 7 bases in the middle. CDR3 loop: CASSLSGTGNTIYF. The CDR3 coding sequence is TGCGCCAGCAGCTTGTCAGGGACTGGAAACACCATATATTTT.

Only a few counts were recorded for this clone. The gene calls are TRBV7-2 and TRBJ2-3, with D tentatively TRBD2 (5 bases). The CDR3 has 16 residues. V dropped 5 bases and J dropped 0 bases, with 15 bases sitting between them. Germline values: CDR1 SGHTA, CDR2 FQGNSA. In DNA, the CDR3 is TGTGCCAGCAGCCGGGGAGCGTACATTAGCACAGATACGCAGTATTTT. It is translated as CASSRGAYISTDTQYF. Supplemented by reference TRBV7-2 and TRBJ2-3, the full variable domain reads GAGVSQSPSNKVTEKGKDVELRCDPISGHTALYWYRQSLGQGLEFLIYFQGNSAPDKSGLPSDRFSAERTGGSVSTLTIQRTQQEDSAVYLCASSRGAYISTDTQYFGPGTRLTVL.

The chain has TRBV7-2 and TRBJ2-1; TRBD1 matches at 9 bases. The V gene end was trimmed by 4 bases and the J gene end by 6 bases; junction bases not matched to a gene: 7. This CDR3 contains 15 residues. The germline CDR1 and CDR2 sequences are SGHTA and FQGNSA. The CDR3 is CASSSRTGEANEQFF. Written as DNA, the CDR3 is TGTGCCAGCAGCTCAAGGACAGGGGAGGCCAATGAGCAGTTCTTC.

This clone was seen a handful of times. The chain has TRBV19 and TRBJ1-1; D is ambiguous. Trimming cost V 5 bases and J 1 base, with 14 bases left between them. This CDR3 has 15 amino acids. Germline V gene data show CDR1 as LNHDA and CDR2 as SQIVND (reference sequence). The CDR3 here is CASSLPPRENTEAFF. Here the CDR3 DNA reads TGTGCCAGTAGTCTACCGCCTCGGGAGAACACTGAAGCTTTCTTT.

This clone has more than one count but fewer than ten. The chain carries TRBV14 and TRBJ2-1; D ambiguous. Per germline, CDR1 SGHDN and CDR2 FVKESK. This CDR3 is built from 13 residues. V was trimmed by 1 base and J by 2 bases, leaving 3 bases between them. CDR3: CASSQGTYNEQFF. In DNA form, the CDR3 reads TGTGCCAGCAGCCAAGGGACCTACAATGAGCAGTTCTTC.

J is TRBJ2-7 and V is TRBV7-2, with 8 bases that match TRBD2. The junction had 4 bases not matched to a gene; V was cut back by 1 base and J by 5 bases. The CDR3 is made up of 14 amino acids. Germline CDR1 is SGHTA and CDR2 is FQGNSA. CDR3 sequence reads: CASSLVAGKNEQYF. The CDR3 nucleotides are TGTGCCAGCAGCTTAGTAGCGGGAAAAAACGAGCAGTACTTC.

This clone was seen more than once but under ten times. This sample includes further DNA sequences coding for the same CDR3. The chain combines TRBV29-1 with TRBJ1-1; D not resolved. CDR3 length: 12 amino acids. V was clipped by 3 bases and J by 5 bases, with 10 bases between them. The germline V gene encodes CDR1 SQVTM and CDR2 ANQGSEA. The DNA for the CDR3 is TGCAGCGTTGAGGAGGGCGGGACTGAAGCTTTCTTT. It translates to CSVEEGGTEAFF.

This clone was found a few times. The V call is TRBV7-2, the J call TRBJ2-3, with a possible D match to TRBD1 (6 bases). CDR1 SGHTA and CDR2 FQGNSA come from the germline V gene. The CDR3 is made up of 14 amino acids. V lost 1 base and J lost 4, with 9 bases in between. The CDR3, as DNA: TGTGCCAGCAGCTTAGACAGGGTTGCAGATACGCAGTATTTT. This encodes CASSLDRVADTQYF.

This clone was found once. V gene TRBV25-1 combines with J gene TRBJ1-2; maybe TRBD1 (6 bases). V lost 5 bases and J lost 5, with 12 bases in between. This CDR3 is 13 amino acids long. Germline V lookup: CDR1 MGHDK, CDR2 SYGVNS. CDR3 sequence: CASSIGGGYGYTF. CDR3 in DNA: TGTGCCAGCAGTATTGGGGGCGGGTATGGCTACACCTTC.

This clone has only a few counts. V and J are TRBV7-9 and TRBJ2-5; 11 bases match TRBD1. The CDR3 is 15 amino acids. Germline V gene lookup returns CDR1 SEHNR and CDR2 FQNEAQ (reference sequence). J gave up 4 bases and V 3 bases, and 4 bases lay outside the gene matches. The DNA of the CDR3 is TGTGCCAGCAGCTTTTGGACAGGGGGCACAGAGACCCAGTACTTC. This gives the protein CASSFWTGGTETQYF.

For this clone: Other DNA sequences in this sample translate to the same CDR3. The V call is TRBV5-1, the J call TRBJ2-3; 13 bases match TRBD2. The junction had 5 bases not matched to a gene; V was cut back by 4 bases and J by 6 bases. Germline CDR1 reads SGHRS; CDR2 reads YFSETQ. The CDR3 totals 15 residues. Here the CDR3 reads CASSLGLAGADTQYF. The CDR3 nucleotides are TGCGCCAGCAGCCTCGGACTAGCGGGAGCTGATACGCAGTATTTT. Looking up the rest from reference TRBV5-1 and TRBJ2-3 gives the full variable domain: KAGVTQTPRYLIKTRGQQVTLSCSPISGHRSVSWYQQTPGQGLQFLFEYFSETQRNKGNFPGRFSGRQFSNSRSEMNVSTLELGDSALYLCASSLGLAGADTQYFGPGTRLTVL.

The chain recombines TRBV28 with TRBJ2-7; unclear D gene. Germline lookup yields CDR1 MDHEN and CDR2 SYDVKM. V lost 1 base to trimming and J lost 6 bases, with 19 bases between them. The CDR3 totals 16 residues. This CDR3 is CASSLFRSLRPCEQYF. The CDR3 DNA sequence: TGTGCCAGCAGTTTATTCCGGTCCTTGAGGCCCTGCGAGCAGTACTTC.